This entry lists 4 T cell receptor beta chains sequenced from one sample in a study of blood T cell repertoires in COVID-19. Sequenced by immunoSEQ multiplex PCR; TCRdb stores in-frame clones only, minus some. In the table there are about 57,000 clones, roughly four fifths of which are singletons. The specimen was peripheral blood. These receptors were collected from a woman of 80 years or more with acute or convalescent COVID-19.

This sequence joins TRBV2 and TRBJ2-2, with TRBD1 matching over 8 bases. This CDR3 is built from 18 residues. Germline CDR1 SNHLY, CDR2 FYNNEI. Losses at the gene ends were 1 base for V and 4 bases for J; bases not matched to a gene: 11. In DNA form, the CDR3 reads TGTGCCAGCAGTGAAGTGCTTCAGGGGGCAGTCGGCACCGGGGAGCTGTTTTTT. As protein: CASSEVLQGAVGTGELFF.

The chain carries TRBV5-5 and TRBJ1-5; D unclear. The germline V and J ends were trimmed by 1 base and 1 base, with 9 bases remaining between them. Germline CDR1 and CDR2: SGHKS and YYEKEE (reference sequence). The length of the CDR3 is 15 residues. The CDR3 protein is CASSLRGISNQPQHF. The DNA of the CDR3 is TGTGCCAGCAGCTTGAGAGGGATCAGCAATCAGCCCCAGCATTTT. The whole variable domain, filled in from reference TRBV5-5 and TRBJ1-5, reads DAGVTQSPTHLIKTRGQQVTLRCSPISGHKSVSWYQQVLGQGPQFIFQYYEKEERGRGNFPDRFSARQFPNYSSELNVNALLLGDSALYLCASSLRGISNQPQHFGDGTRLSIL.

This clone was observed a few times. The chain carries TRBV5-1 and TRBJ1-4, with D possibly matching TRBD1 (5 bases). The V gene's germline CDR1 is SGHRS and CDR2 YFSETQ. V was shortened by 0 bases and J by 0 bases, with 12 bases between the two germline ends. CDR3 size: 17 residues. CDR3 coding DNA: TGCGCCAGCAGCTTGGCCGGGCGGGGGGCAACTAATGAAAAACTGTTTTTT. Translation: CASSLAGRGATNEKLFF.

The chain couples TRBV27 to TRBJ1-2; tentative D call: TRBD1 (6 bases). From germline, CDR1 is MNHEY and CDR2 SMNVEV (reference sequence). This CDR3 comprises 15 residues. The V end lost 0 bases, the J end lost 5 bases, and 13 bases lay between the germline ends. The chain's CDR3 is CASSLSWTATYGYTF. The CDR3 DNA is TGTGCCAGCAGTTTATCATGGACAGCAACGTATGGCTACACCTTC.